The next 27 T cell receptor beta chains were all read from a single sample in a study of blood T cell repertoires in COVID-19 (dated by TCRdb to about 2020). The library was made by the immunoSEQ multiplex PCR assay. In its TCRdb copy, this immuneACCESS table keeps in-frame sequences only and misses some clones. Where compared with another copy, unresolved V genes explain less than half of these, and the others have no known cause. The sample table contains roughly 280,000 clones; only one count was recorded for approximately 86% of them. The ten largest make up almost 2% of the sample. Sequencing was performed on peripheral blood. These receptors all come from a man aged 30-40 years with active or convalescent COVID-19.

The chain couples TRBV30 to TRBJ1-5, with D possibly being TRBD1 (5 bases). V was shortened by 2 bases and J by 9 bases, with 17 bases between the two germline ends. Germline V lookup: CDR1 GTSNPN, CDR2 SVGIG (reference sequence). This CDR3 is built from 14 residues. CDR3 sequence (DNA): TGTGCCTGGAGTTTCTCAAGGGGCCAGACGCCCCAGCATTTT. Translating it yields CAWSFSRGQTPQHF.

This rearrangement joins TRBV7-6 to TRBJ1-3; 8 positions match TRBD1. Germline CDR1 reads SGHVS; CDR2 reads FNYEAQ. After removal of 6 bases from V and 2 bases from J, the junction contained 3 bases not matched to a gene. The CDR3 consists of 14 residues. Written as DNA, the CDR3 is TGTGCCAGCAGTGCAGGGGGCACTGGAAACACCATATATTTT. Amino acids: CASSAGGTGNTIYF.

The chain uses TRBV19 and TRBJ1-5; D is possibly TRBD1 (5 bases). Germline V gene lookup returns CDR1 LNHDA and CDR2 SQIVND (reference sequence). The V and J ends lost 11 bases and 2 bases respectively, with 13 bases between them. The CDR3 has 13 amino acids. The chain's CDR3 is CASSGVGNQPQHF. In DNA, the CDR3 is TGTGCCTCCTCGGGGGTAGGCAATCAGCCCCAGCATTTT.

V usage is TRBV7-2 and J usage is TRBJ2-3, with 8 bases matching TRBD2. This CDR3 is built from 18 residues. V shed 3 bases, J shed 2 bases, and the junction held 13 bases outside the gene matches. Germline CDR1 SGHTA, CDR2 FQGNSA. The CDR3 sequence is CASSFFALAGGYTDTQYF. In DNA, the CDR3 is TGTGCCAGCAGCTTTTTTGCGTTGGCGGGGGGTTACACAGATACGCAGTATTTT.

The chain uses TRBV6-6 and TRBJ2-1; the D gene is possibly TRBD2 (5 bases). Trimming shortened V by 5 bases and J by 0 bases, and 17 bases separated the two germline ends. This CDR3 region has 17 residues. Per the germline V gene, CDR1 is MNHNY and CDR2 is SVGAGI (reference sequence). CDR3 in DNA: TGTGCCAGCAGTCTACCCGATACGGGGAACTCCTACAATGAGCAGTTCTTC. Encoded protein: CASSLPDTGNSYNEQFF.

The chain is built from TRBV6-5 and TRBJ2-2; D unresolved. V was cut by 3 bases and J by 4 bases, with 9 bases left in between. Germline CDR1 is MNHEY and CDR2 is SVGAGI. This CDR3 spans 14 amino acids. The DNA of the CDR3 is TGTGCCAGCAGTTATACAAGACTCACCGGGGAGCTGTTTTTT. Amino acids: CASSYTRLTGELFF.

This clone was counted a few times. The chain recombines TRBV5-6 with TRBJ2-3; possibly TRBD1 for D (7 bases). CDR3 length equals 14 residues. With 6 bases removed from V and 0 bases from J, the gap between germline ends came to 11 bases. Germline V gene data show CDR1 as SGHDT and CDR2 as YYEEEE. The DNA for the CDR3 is TGTGCCAGCAACAGGGGACTTAGCACAGATACGCAGTATTTT. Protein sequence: CASNRGLSTDTQYF.

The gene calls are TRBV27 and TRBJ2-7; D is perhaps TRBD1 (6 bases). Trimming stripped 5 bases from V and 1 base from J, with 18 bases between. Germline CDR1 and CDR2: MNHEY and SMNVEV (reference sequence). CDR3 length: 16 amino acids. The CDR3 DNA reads TGTGCCAGCAGTCTCACAGCAGATACAGGGTCCTACGAGCAGTACTTC. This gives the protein CASSLTADTGSYEQYF.

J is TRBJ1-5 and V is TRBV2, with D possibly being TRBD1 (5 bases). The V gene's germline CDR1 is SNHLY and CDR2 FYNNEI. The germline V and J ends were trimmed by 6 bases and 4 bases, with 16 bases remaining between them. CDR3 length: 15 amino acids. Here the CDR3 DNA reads TGTGCCAGCAGACAGACAGAAAGTCTAAATCAGCCCCAGCATTTT. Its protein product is CASRQTESLNQPQHF.

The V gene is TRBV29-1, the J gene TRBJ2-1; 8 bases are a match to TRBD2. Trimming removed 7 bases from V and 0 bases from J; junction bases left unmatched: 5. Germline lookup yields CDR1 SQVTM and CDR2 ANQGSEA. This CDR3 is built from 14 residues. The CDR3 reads CSAREGGSYNEQFF. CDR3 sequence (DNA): TGCAGCGCTCGGGAGGGGGGCTCCTACAATGAGCAGTTCTTC.

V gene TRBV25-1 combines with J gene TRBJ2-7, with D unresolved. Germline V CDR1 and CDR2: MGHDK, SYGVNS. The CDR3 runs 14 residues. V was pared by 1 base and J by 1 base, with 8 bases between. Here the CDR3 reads CASSELTESYEQYF. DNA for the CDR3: TGTGCCAGCAGTGAATTGACTGAATCCTACGAGCAGTACTTC.

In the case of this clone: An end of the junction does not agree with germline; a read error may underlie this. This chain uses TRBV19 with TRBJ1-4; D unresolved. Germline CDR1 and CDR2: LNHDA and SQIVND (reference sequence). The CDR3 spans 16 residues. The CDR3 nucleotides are TGTGCCAGTAGGATAGGAGGGCGGACAACTAATGAAAAACTGTTTTTT. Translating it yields CASRIGGRTTNEKLFF.

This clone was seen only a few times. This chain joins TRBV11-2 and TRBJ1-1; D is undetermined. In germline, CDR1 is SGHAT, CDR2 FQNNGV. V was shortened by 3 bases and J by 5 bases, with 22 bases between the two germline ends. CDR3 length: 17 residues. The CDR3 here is CASSFPLRGVGSTEAFF. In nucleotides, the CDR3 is TGTGCCAGCAGCTTCCCCCTTCGGGGAGTAGGGAGTACTGAAGCTTTCTTT.

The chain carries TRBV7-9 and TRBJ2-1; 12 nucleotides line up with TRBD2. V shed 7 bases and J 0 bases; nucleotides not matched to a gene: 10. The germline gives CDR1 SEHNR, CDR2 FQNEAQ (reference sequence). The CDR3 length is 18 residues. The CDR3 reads CASTTTSGGPISYNEQFF. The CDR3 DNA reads TGTGCCAGCACCACGACTAGCGGGGGACCAATCTCCTACAATGAGCAGTTCTTC.

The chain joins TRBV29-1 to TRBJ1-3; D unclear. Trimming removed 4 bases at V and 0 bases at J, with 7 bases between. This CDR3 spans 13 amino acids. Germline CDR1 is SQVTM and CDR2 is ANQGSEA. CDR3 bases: TGCAGCGTTGGAGACATCTCTGGAAACACCATATATTTT. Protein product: CSVGDISGNTIYF.

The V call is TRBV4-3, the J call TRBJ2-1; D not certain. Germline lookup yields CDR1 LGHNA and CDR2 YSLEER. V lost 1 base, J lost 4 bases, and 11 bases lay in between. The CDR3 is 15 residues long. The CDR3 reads CASSQGALDYNEQFF. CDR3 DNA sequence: TGCGCCAGCAGCCAAGGAGCGTTGGATTACAATGAGCAGTTCTTC.

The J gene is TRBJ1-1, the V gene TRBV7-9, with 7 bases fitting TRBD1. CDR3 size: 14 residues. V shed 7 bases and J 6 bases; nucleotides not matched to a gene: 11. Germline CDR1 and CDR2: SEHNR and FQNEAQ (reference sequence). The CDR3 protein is CASIGDRVDPEAFF. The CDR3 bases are TGTGCCAGCATCGGTGACAGGGTTGACCCTGAAGCTTTCTTT.

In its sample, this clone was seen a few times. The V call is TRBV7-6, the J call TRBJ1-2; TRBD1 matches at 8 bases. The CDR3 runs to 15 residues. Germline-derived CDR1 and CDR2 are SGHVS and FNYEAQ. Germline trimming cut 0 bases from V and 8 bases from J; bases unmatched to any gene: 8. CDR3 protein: CASSLAQGVRGGYTF. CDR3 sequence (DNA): TGTGCCAGCAGCTTAGCACAGGGGGTCCGTGGCGGCTACACCTTC.

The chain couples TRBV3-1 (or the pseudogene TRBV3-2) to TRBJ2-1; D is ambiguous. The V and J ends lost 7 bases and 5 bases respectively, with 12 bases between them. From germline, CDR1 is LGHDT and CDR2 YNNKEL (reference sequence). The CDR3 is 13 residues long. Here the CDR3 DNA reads TGTGCCAGCAACCCGTCGAACAACAATGAGCAGTTCTTC. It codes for CASNPSNNNEQFF.

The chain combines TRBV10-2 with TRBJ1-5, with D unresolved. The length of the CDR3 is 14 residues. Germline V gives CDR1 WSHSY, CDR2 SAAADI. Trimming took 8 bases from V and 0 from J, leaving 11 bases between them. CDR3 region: CASGRLDSNQPQHF. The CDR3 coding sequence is TGCGCCAGCGGGAGACTAGATAGCAATCAGCCCCAGCATTTT.

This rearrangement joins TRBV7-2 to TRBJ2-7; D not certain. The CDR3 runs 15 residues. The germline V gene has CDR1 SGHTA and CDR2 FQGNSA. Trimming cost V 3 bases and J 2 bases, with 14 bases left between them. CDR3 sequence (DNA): TGTGCCAGCAGCTTTCTGCTCGGCAGGCCCTACGAGCAGTACTTC. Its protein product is CASSFLLGRPYEQYF.

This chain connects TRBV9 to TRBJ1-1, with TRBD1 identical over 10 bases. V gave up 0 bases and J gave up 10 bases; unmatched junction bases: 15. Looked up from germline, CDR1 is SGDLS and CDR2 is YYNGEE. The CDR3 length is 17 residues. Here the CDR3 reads CASSVGRDRGPKEGAFF. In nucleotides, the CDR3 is TGTGCCAGCAGCGTAGGTAGGGACAGGGGACCGAAGGAGGGAGCTTTCTTT.

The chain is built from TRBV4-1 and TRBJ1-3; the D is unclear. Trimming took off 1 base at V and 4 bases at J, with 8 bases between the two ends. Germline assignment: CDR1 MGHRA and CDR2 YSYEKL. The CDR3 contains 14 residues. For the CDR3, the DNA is TGCGCCAGCAGCCAAGGCCCACGGGGAAACACCATATATTTT. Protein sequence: CASSQGPRGNTIYF.

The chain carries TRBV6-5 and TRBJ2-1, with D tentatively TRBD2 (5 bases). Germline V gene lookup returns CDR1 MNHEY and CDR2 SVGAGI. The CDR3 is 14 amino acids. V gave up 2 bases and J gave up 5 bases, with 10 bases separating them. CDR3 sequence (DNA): TGTGCCAGCAGTTACGAGGGTTTCCACAATGAGCAGTTCTTC. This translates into CASSYEGFHNEQFF.

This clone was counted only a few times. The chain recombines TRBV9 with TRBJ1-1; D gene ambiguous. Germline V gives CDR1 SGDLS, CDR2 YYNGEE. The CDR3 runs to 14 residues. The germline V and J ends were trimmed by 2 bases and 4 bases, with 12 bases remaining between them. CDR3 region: CASSVYWGGTEAFF. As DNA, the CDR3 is TGTGCCAGCAGCGTTTATTGGGGAGGCACTGAAGCTTTCTTT.

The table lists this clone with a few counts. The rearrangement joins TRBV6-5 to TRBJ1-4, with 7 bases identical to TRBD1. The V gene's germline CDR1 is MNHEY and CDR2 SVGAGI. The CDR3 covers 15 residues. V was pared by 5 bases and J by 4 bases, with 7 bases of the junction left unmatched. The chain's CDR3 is CASSSLGTVNEKLFF. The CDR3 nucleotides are TGTGCCAGCAGTAGCCTCGGGACAGTTAATGAAAAACTGTTTTTT.

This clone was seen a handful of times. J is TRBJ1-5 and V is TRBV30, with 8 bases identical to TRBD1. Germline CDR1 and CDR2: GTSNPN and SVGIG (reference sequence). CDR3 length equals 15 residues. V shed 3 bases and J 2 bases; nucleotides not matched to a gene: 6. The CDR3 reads CAWSRPTGGNQPQHF. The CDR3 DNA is TGTGCCTGGAGCCGCCCGACAGGGGGCAATCAGCCCCAGCATTTT.